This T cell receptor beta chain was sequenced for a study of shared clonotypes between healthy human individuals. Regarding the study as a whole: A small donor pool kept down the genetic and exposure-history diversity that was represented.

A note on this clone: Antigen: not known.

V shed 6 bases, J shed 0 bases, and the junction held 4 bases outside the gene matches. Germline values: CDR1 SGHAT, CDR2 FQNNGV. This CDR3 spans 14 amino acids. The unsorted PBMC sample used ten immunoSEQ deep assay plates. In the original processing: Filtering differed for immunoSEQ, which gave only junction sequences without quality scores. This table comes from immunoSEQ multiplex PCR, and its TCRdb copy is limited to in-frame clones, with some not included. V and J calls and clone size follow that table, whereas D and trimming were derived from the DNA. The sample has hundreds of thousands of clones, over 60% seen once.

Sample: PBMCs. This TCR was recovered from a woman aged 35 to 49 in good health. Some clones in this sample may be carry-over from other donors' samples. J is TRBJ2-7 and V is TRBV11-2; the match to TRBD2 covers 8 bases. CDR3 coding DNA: TGTGCCAGCAGTCTAACTAGCGGCTCCTACGAGCAGTACTTC. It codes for CASSLTSGSYEQYF.